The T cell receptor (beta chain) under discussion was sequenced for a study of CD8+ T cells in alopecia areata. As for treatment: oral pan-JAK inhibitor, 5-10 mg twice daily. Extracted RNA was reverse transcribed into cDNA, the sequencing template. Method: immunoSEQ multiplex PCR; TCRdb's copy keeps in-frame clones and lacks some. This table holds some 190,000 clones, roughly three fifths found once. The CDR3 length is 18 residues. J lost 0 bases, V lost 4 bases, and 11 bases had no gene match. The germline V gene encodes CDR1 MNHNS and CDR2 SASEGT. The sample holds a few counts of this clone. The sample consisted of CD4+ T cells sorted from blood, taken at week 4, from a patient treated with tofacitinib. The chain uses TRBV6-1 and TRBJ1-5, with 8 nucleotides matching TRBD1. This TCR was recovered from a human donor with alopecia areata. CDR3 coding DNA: TGTGCCAGCAGTGCCCTCCCACAGGGGGGGAATAGCAATCAGCCCCAGCATTTT. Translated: CASSALPQGGNSNQPQHF.